One and the same sample provided the 14 T cell receptor beta chains below, sequenced in a study of long-term antiretroviral therapy in people with HIV. A v3.0 immunoSEQ assay was performed at survey level. Sequencing used immunoSEQ multiplex PCR; TCRdb keeps in-frame clones, though not all of them. The sample has tens of thousands of clones; almost 95% are singletons. The sequencing used unsorted PBMCs, collected 4.4 years after starting antiretroviral therapy. All receptors derive from a woman aged 50 to 60 with HIV.

The J gene is TRBJ2-7, the V gene TRBV11-2; TRBD2 agrees at 12 bases. Per the germline V gene, CDR1 is SGHAT and CDR2 is FQNNGV. This CDR3 has 15 amino acids. J was trimmed by 10 bases and V by 4 bases; bases with no gene match: 11. CDR3 nucleotide sequence: TGTGCCAGCAGCTCCACCCCACTAGCGGGGGGTATTCAGTACTTC. Protein product: CASSSTPLAGGIQYF.

The sample holds one count of this clone. This chain connects TRBV30 to TRBJ2-1; D not certain. Germline loops: CDR1 GTSNPN, CDR2 SVGIG (reference sequence). CDR3 length equals 13 residues. V lost 4 bases and J lost 0, with 7 bases in between. The CDR3 DNA is TGTGCCTGGACCCGGAGCTCCTACAATGAGCAGTTCTTC. Protein: CAWTRSSYNEQFF.

The rearrangement joins TRBV5-6 to TRBJ2-4; tentative D call: TRBD2 (5 bases). The V gene lost 2 bases and the J gene lost 4 bases, with 13 bases spanning the gap. The V gene's germline CDR1 is SGHDT and CDR2 YYEEEE. The CDR3 loop spans 15 amino acids. CDR3 nucleotides: TGTGCCAGCAGCTTTCTCGGGGATCCAAAAAACATTCAGTACTTC. Amino acid sequence: CASSFLGDPKNIQYF.

This rearrangement joins TRBV7-9 to TRBJ2-2; TRBD2 matches at 9 bases. Germline assignment: CDR1 SEHNR and CDR2 FQNEAQ (reference sequence). The CDR3 runs to 16 residues. Losses at the gene ends were 6 bases for V and 5 bases for J; bases not matched to a gene: 10. CDR3 sequence (DNA): TGTGCCAGCAGACTCAAACTAGCGGGTCAGACCGGGGAGCTGTTTTTT. Amino acids: CASRLKLAGQTGELFF.

For the CDR3, the DNA is TGTGCCAGTAGTGCCGATCGGGACGGACGCACAGATACGCAGTATTTT. Translated, it gives CASSADRDGRTDTQYF. The chain has TRBV19 and TRBJ2-3; D possibly uses TRBD1 or TRBD2 (5 bases each). CDR3 length equals 16 residues. V was cut by 5 bases and J by 1 base, with 16 bases left in between. Germline lookup yields CDR1 LNHDA and CDR2 SQIVND (reference sequence).

This chain uses TRBV2 with TRBJ2-3; 7 nucleotides line up with TRBD1. This CDR3 region has 14 residues. V was pared by 7 bases and J by 4 bases, with 8 bases of the junction left unmatched. CDR1 and CDR2 from the germline V gene are SNHLY and FYNNEI. CDR3 coding DNA: TGTGCCAGCATACCTGGAGACAGGGCAGATACGCAGTATTTT. Its translation: CASIPGDRADTQYF.

The genes are TRBV6-5 and TRBJ2-1, with 8 bases that match TRBD1. This CDR3 has 15 residues. The J segment lost 6 bases and the V segment lost 5 bases, leaving 9 bases of the junction unmatched. From germline, CDR1 is MNHEY and CDR2 SVGAGI. The CDR3 DNA reads TGTGCCAGCAGTCCGACAGGGGATGGGGGCAATGAGCAGTTCTTC. It translates to CASSPTGDGGNEQFF.

The rearrangement links TRBV30 to TRBJ2-3, with 7 bases aligning to TRBD1. V lost 7 bases, J lost 4 bases, and 11 bases stayed unmatched. CDR1 and CDR2 from the germline V gene are GTSNPN and SVGIG (reference sequence). This CDR3 comprises 14 residues. The CDR3 reads CASTGLDFSDTQYF. The CDR3 bases are TGTGCCTCGACAGGGTTGGATTTTTCAGATACGCAGTATTTT.

This chain links TRBV27 with TRBJ1-6, with 8 bases identical to TRBD1. V was pared by 4 bases and J by 8 bases, with 13 bases of the junction left unmatched. The germline CDR1 and CDR2 sequences are MNHEY and SMNVEV (reference sequence). This CDR3 spans 17 amino acids. The CDR3 DNA follows: TGTGCCAGCAGTTACCCACGGACAGGGAATGCGCATTCACCCCTCCACTTT. This codes for CASSYPRTGNAHSPLHF.

The chain is built from TRBV7-2 and TRBJ2-7, with a weak D call TRBD1 (5 bases). Germline CDR1 reads SGHTA; CDR2 reads FQGNSA. V was clipped by 6 bases and J by 2 bases, with 11 bases between them. The CDR3 is made up of 13 amino acids. The CDR3 loop reads CASSRGQAYEQYF. The CDR3 DNA is TGTGCCAGCAGTCGCGGACAAGCCTACGAGCAGTACTTC.

This chain links TRBV4-2 with TRBJ2-5; D remains unclear. Trimming removed 1 base at V and 4 bases at J, with 4 bases between. The length of the CDR3 is 12 residues. The germline CDR1 and CDR2 sequences are LGHNA and YNFKEQ. In nucleotides, the CDR3 is TGTGCCAGCAGCCAAGTGCGAGAGACCCAGTACTTC. Protein: CASSQVRETQYF.

The chain uses TRBV1 and TRBJ2-3; the table gives TRBD2 as D, unverified against the DNA. TRBV1 is a recognized pseudogene. CDR3 length: 16 amino acids. CDR3 in DNA: TGCACCAGCAGCCAAAGGGAGCGGGGGGGCGAACAGGGGCAGTATTTT. The encoded protein is CTSSQRERGGEQGQYF.

The chain carries TRBV29-1 and TRBJ1-5, with D possibly being TRBD1 (5 bases). This CDR3 has 12 residues. V gave up 4 bases and J gave up 3 bases, with 7 bases separating them. Germline V gives CDR1 SQVTM, CDR2 ANQGSEA. The CDR3 spells CSVGGANQPQHF. CDR3 nucleotide sequence: TGCAGCGTTGGAGGGGCCAATCAGCCCCAGCATTTT.

The chain uses TRBV7-2 and TRBJ1-2, with 10 bases fitting TRBD1. The CDR3 is made up of 17 amino acids. Germline V gene lookup returns CDR1 SGHTA and CDR2 FQGNSA. J gave up 4 bases and V 2 bases, and 10 bases lay outside the gene matches. Written as DNA, the CDR3 is TGTGCCAGCAGCTTACTTCACCGGGACAGGGGTGGCTATGGCTACACCTTC. Translation gives CASSLLHRDRGGYGYTF.